The entry that follows covers one T cell receptor beta chain sequence. The sample belongs to a study of blood T cell repertoires in COVID-19. The overall study: Some COVID-19 samples were acute and others convalescent; all came from the United States, Italy and Spain. Sample material is recorded as cDNA or gDNA derived from T cells, B-cell-depleted T cells, or PBMCs.

Sequenced by immunoSEQ multiplex PCR; TCRdb stores in-frame clones only, minus some. The sample has over 100,000 clones; roughly 88% are singletons. The V gene end was trimmed by 0 bases and the J gene end by 10 bases; junction bases not matched to a gene: 5. The CDR3 is 14 amino acids. Germline loops: CDR1 SGHNT, CDR2 YYREEE (reference sequence). The chain employs TRBV5-4 and TRBJ2-1, with TRBD2 matching 9 bases. This receptor was obtained from a man aged 35 to 55 with acute or convalescent COVID-19. The material sequenced was peripheral blood. CDR3 coding DNA: TGTGCCAGCAGCTTGGAGGCGGGAGGGGTAGAGCAGTTCTTC. Translated: CASSLEAGGVEQFF.